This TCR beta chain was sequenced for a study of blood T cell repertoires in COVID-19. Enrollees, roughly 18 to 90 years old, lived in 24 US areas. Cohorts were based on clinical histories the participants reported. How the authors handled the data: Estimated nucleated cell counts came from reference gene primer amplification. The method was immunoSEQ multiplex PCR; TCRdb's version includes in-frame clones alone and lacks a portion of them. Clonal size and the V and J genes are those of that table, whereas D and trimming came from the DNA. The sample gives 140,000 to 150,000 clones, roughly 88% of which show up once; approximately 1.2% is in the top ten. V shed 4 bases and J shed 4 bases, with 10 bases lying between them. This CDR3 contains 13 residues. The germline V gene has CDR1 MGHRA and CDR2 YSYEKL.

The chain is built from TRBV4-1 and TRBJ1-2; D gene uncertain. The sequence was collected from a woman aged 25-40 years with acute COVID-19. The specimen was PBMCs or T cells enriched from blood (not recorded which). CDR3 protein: CASSPLKAYGYTF. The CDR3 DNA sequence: TGCGCCAGCAGCCCGCTTAAAGCCTATGGCTACACCTTC.